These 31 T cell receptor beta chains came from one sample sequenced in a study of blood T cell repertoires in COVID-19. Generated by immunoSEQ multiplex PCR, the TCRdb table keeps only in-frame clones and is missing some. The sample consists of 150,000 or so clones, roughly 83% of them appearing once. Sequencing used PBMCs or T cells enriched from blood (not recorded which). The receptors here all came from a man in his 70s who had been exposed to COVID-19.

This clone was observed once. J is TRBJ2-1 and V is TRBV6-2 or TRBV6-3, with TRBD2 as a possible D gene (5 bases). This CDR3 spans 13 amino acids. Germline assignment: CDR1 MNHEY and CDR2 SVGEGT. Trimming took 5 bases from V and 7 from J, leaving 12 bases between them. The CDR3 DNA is TGTGCCAGCAGTCTCTTCGGGGATAATGAGCAGTTCTTC. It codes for CASSLFGDNEQFF.

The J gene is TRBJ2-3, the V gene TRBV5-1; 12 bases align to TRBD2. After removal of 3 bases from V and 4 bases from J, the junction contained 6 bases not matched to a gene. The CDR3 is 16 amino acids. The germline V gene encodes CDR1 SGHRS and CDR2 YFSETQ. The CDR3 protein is CASSSRLAGAPDTQYF. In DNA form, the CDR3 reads TGCGCCAGCAGCTCCCGACTAGCGGGAGCCCCAGATACGCAGTATTTT.

Here the CDR3 DNA reads TGTGCCAGCAGCTTGGGTCCGGAGTTCTATGGCTACACCTTC. Its translation is CASSLGPEFYGYTF. The chain has TRBV5-4 and TRBJ1-2; D call uncertain. The CDR3 consists of 14 residues. The germline CDR1 and CDR2 sequences are SGHNT and YYREEE (reference sequence). V was pared by 0 bases and J by 4 bases, with 10 bases between.

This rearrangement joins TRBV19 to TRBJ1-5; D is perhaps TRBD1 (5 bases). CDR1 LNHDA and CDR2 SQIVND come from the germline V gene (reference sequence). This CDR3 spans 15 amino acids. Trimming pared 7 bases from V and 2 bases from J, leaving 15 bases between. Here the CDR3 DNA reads TGTGCCAGTACTATCATTGGGGCAGGCAATCAGCCCCAGCATTTT. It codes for CASTIIGAGNQPQHF.

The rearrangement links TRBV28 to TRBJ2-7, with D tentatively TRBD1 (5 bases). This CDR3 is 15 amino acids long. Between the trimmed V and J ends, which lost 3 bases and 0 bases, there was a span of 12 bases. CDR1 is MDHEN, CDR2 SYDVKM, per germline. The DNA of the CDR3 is TGTGCCAGCAGTTTGGGGCCTTTTATCTCCTACGAGCAGTACTTC. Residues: CASSLGPFISYEQYF.

DNA of the CDR3: TGTGCCAGCAGCCCCCCCCTAGCGGGAGTTAGGACCGGGGAGCTGTTTTTT. It encodes CASSPPLAGVRTGELFF. V and J are TRBV27 and TRBJ2-2, with 10 bases aligning to TRBD2. V lost 6 bases to trimming and J lost 5 bases; unmatched junction nucleotides: 12. The CDR3 loop spans 17 amino acids. Germline V CDR1 and CDR2: MNHEY, SMNVEV (reference sequence).

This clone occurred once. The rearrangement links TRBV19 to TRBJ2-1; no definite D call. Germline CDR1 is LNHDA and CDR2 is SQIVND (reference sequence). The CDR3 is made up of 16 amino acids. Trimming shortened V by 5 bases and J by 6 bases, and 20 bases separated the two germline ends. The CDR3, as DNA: TGTGCCAGTAGTTCACATACACTATCAAACCGCAATGAGCAGTTCTTC. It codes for CASSSHTLSNRNEQFF.

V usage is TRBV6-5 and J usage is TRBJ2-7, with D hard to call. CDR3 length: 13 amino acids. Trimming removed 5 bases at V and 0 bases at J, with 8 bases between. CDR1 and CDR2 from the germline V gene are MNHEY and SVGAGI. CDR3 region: CASSPPLSYEQYF. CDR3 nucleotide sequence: TGTGCCAGCAGTCCTCCCCTCTCCTACGAGCAGTACTTC.

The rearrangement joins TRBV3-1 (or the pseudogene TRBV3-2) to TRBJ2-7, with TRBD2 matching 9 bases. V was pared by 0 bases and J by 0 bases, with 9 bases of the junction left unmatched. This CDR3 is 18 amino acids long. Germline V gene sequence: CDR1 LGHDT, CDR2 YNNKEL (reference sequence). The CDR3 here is CASSQDSAGGRPSYEQYF. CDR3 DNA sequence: TGTGCCAGCAGCCAAGATAGTGCGGGAGGGCGGCCCTCCTACGAGCAGTACTTC.

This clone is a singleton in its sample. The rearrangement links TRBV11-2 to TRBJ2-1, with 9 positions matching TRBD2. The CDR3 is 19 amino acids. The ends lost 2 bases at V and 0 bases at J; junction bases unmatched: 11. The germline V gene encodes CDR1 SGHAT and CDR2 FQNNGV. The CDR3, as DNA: TGTGCCAGCAGCTTATCGGGACTCTCGCGGGAGGGCTCCTACAATGAGCAGTTCTTC. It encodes CASSLSGLSREGSYNEQFF. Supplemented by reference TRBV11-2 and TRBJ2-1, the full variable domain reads EAGVAQSPRYKIIEKRQSVAFWCNPISGHATLYWYQQILGQGPKLLIQFQNNGVVDDSQLPKDRFSAERLKGVDSTLKIQPAKLEDSAVYLCASSLSGLSREGSYNEQFFGPGTRLTVL.

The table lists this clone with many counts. Written as DNA, the CDR3 is TGCGCCAGCAGCTTGGCCGGGACAGGGGGTGAGGGCTACACCTTC. Translation: CASSLAGTGGEGYTF. The rearrangement joins TRBV5-1 to TRBJ1-2; 11 nucleotides agree with TRBD1. The CDR3 is 15 residues long. CDR1 SGHRS and CDR2 YFSETQ come from the germline V gene. Unmatched junction bases numbered 6, after V lost 0 bases and J lost 8 bases.

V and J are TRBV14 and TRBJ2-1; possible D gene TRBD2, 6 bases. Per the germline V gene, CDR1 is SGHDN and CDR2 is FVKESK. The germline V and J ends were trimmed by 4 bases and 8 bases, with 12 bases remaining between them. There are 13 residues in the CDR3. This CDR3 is CASSRRLGDEQFF. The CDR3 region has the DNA TGTGCCAGCAGCCGCCGACTAGGGGATGAGCAGTTCTTC.

CDR3 loop: CSEPRGDTQYF. For the CDR3, the DNA is TGCAGTGAGCCTCGTGGAGATACGCAGTATTTT. This rearrangement joins TRBV20-1 to TRBJ2-3; D not resolved. Trimming took off 7 bases at V and 5 bases at J, with 10 bases between the two ends. Germline V gene data show CDR1 as DFQATT and CDR2 as SNEGSKA (reference sequence). The CDR3 length is 11 residues.

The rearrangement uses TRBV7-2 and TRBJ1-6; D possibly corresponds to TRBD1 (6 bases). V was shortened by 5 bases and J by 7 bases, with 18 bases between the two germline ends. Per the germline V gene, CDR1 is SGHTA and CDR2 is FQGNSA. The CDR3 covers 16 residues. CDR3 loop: CASSPPDSFNNSPLHF. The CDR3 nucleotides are TGTGCCAGCAGCCCCCCGGACAGTTTTAACAATTCACCCCTCCACTTT.

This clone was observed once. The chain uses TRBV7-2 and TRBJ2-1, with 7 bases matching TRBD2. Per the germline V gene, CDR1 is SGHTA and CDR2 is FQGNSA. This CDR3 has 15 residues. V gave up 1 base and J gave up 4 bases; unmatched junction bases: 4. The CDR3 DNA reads TGTGCCAGCAGCTTAGTGGCGGGGGAGTACAATGAGCAGTTCTTC. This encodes CASSLVAGEYNEQFF.

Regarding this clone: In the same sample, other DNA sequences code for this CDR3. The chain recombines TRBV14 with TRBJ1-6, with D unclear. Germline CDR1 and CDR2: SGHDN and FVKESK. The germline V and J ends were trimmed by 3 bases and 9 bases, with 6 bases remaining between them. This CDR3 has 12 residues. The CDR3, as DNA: TGTGCCAGCAGCCAGGAGGTTTCACCCCTCCACTTT. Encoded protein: CASSQEVSPLHF.

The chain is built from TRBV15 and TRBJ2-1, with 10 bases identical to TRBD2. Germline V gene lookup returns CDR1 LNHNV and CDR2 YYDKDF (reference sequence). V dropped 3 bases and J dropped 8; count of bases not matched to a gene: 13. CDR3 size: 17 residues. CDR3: CATSSGTAGGQGDEQFF. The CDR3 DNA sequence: TGTGCCACCAGCAGTGGGACAGCGGGGGGGCAAGGAGATGAGCAGTTCTTC.

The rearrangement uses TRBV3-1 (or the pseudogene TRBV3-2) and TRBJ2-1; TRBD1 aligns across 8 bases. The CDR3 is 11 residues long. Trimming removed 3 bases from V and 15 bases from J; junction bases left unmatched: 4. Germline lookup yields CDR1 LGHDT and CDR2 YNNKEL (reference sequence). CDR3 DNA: TGTGCCAGCAGCCAGGGACAGGTCCCGTTCTTC. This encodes CASSQGQVPFF.

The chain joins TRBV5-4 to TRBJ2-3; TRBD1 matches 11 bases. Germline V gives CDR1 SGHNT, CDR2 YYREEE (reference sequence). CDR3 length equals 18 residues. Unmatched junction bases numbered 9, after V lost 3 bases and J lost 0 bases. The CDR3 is CASSSGTGGMSSTDTQYF. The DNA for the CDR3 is TGTGCCAGCAGCTCCGGGACAGGGGGAATGTCAAGCACAGATACGCAGTATTTT.

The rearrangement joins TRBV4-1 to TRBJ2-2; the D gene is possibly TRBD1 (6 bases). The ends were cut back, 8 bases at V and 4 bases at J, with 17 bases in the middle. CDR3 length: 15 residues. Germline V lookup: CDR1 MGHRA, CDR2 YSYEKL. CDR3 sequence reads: CASGNWGRGTGELFF. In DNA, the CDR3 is TGCGCCAGCGGGAATTGGGGGCGCGGCACCGGGGAGCTGTTTTTT.

The CDR3 nucleotides read TGCGCCAGCAGCTTGGAGGGGGCGCGTGGCTATGGCTACACCTTC. Its protein product is CASSLEGARGYGYTF. The chain has TRBV5-1 and TRBJ1-2, with 7 positions matching TRBD1. V lost 0 bases to trimming and J lost 4 bases; unmatched junction nucleotides: 6. Germline V gene sequence: CDR1 SGHRS, CDR2 YFSETQ. This CDR3 is 15 amino acids long.

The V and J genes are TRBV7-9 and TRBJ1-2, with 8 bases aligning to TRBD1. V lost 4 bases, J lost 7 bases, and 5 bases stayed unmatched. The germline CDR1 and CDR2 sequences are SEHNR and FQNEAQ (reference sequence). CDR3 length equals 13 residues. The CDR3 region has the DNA TGTGCCAGCAGCTCTTCAGGGGGCGGTGGCTACACCTTC. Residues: CASSSSGGGGYTF.

CDR3 DNA: TGTGCCAGCTCACCACGCGAGCTCACCGGGGAGCTGTTTTTT. Protein product: CASSPRELTGELFF. The chain has TRBV18 and TRBJ2-2, with no clear D. The CDR3 has 14 residues. The V end was cut by 1 base, the J end by 4 bases, with 7 bases between. Germline lookup yields CDR1 KGHSH and CDR2 LQKENI.

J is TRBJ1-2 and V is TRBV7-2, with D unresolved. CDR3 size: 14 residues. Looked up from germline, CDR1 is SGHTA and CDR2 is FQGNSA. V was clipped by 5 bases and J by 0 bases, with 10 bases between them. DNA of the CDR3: TGTGCCAGCAGCCTCCTCGGGTCTAACTATGGCTACACCTTC. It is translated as CASSLLGSNYGYTF.

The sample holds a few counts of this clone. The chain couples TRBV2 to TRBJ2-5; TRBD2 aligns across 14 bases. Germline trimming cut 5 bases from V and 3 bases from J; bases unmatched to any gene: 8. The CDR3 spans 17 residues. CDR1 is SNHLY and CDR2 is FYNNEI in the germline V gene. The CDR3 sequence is CASSLGTSGGSEETQYF. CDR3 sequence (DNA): TGTGCCAGCAGTTTAGGGACTAGCGGGGGAAGTGAAGAGACCCAGTACTTC. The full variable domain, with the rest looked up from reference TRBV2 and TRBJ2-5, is EPEVTQTPSHQVTQMGQEVILRCVPISNHLYFYWYRQILGQKVEFLVSFYNNEISEKSEIFDDQFSVERPDGSNFTLKIRSTKLEDSAMYFCASSLGTSGGSEETQYFGPGTRLLVL.

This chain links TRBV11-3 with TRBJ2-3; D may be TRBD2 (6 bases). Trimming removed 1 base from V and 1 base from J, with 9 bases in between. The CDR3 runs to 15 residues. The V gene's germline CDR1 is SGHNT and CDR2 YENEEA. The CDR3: CASSLVGGGTDTQYF. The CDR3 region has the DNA TGTGCCAGCAGCTTAGTGGGCGGGGGCACAGATACGCAGTATTTT.

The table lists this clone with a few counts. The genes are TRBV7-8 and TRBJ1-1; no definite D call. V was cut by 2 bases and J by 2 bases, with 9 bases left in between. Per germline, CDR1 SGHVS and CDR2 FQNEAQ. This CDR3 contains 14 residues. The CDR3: CASSLSLQNTEAFF. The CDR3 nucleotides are TGTGCCAGCAGCTTATCCTTACAAAACACTGAAGCTTTCTTT.

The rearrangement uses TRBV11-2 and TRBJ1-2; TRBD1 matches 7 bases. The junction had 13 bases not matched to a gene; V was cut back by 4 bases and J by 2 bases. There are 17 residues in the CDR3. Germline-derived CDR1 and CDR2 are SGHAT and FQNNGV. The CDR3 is CASSYSWGRQGNYGYTF. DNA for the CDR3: TGTGCCAGCAGCTACTCTTGGGGGAGACAGGGAAACTATGGCTACACCTTC.

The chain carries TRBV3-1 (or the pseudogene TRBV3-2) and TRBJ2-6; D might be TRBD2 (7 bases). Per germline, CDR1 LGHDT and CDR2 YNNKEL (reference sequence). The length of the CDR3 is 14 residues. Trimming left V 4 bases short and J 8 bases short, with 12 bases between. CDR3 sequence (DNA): TGTGCCAGCAGCCTAAGGGGGGGGCCCAACGTCCTGACTTTC. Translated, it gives CASSLRGGPNVLTF.

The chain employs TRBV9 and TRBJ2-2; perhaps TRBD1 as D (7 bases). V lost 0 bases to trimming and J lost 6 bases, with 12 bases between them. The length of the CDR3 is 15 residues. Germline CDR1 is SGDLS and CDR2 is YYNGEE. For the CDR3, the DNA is TGTGCCAGCAGCGTAGGGCCAGGGGGGTCCGGGGAGCTGTTTTTT. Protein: CASSVGPGGSGELFF. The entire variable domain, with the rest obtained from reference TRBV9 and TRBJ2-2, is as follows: DSGVTQTPKHLITATGQRVTLRCSPRSGDLSVYWYQQSLDQGLQFLIQYYNGEERAKGNILERFSAQQFPDLHSELNLSSLELGDSALYFCASSVGPGGSGELFFGEGSRLTVL.

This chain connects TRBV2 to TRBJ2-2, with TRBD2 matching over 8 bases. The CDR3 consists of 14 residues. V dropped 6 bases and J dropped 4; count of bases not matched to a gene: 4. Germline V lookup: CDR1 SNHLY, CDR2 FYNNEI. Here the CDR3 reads CASSPGTSTGELFF. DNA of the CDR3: TGTGCCAGCAGCCCTGGGACTAGCACCGGGGAGCTGTTTTTT.